The rows below give T cell receptor beta chains drawn from one sample of a study of blood T cell repertoires in COVID-19. The repertoire was sequenced with immunoSEQ multiplex PCR; TCRdb's copy has only in-frame clones and lacks some. Of some 160,000 clones listed, approximately 90% are singletons. Sequencing was performed on peripheral blood. The source is a man younger than 35 with acute or convalescent COVID-19. Each CDR3 is given with its conserved first and last residue. A D gene is named only where the DNA matches it firmly. The size of a clone is reported for some rows only, either as once, few or many, or as a class for expanded clones.

D gene | J gene | V gene | clone size | CDR3 protein | CDR3 DNA
TRBD1 | TRBJ1-5 | TRBV11-2 | - | CASSQQGGGQPQHF | TGTGCCAGCAGCCAACAGGGGGGTGGTCAGCCCCAGCATTTT
- | TRBJ2-5 | TRBV19 | - | CASSPTGGVETQYF | TGTGCCAGTAGCCCCACTGGCGGGGTAGAGACCCAGTACTTC
TRBD2 | TRBJ2-2 | TRBV11-3 | - | CASSLVSGGTGELFF | TGTGCCAGCAGCTTAGTATCGGGGGGCACCGGGGAGCTGTTTTTT
TRBD1 | TRBJ1-1 | TRBV4-1 | - | CASSVNRDRQSEAFF | TGCGCCAGCAGCGTCAACCGGGACAGACAATCTGAAGCTTTCTTT
TRBD2 | TRBJ2-5 | TRBV5-1 | - | CASSLWGIGTSGEETQYF | TGCGCCAGCAGCTTGTGGGGGATCGGGACTAGCGGGGAAGAGACCCAGTACTTC
- | TRBJ2-7 | TRBV3-1/TRBV3-2 | - | CASSHDRTSYEQYF | TGTGCCAGCAGCCACGACCGGACTTCCTACGAGCAGTACTTC
TRBD1 | TRBJ1-2 | TRBV27 | - | CASRSMGQGGPANYGYTF | TGTGCCAGCAGATCGATGGGACAGGGGGGACCCGCTAACTATGGCTACACCTTC
TRBD1 | TRBJ2-1 | TRBV19 | - | CASSIVFEDRGYNEQFF | TGTGCCAGTAGTATAGTGTTTGAGGACAGGGGATACAATGAGCAGTTCTTC
TRBD1 | TRBJ1-4 | TRBV7-9 | - | CASSLEGAGANEKLFF | TGTGCCAGCAGCTTAGAGGGGGCAGGGGCTAATGAAAAACTGTTTTTT
TRBD1 | TRBJ2-7 | TRBV6-6 | - | CASSHLQIGTGDPYEQYF | TGTGCCAGCAGTCATCTCCAAATCGGGACAGGGGACCCCTACGAGCAGTACTTC
- | TRBJ1-2 | TRBV7-2 | - | CASSLAGQFSYGYTF | TGTGCCAGCAGCTTAGCTGGACAGTTTTCCTATGGCTACACCTTC
TRBD1 | TRBJ1-2 | TRBV6-5 | - | CASSPQGAGNGYTF | TGTGCCAGCAGTCCCCAGGGGGCGGGAAATGGCTACACCTTC
- | TRBJ2-2 | TRBV7-8 | - | CASSLQQSLNTGELFF | TGTGCCAGCAGCTTACAACAGAGTCTCAACACCGGGGAGCTGTTTTTT
- | TRBJ1-3 | TRBV18 | - | CASSPPAGHGNTIYF | TGTGCCAGCTCACCACCGGCAGGGCATGGAAACACCATATATTTT
- | TRBJ2-7 | TRBV5-1 | - | CASSPRGLHEQYF | TGCGCCAGCAGCCCCCGGGGTCTCCACGAGCAGTACTTC
- | TRBJ2-3 | TRBV19 | - | CASREGVKPDTQYF | TGTGCCAGTAGAGAGGGGGTCAAGCCAGATACGCAGTATTTT
- | TRBJ1-3 | TRBV6-5 | - | CASSSTTGTGNTIYF | TGTGCCAGCAGTTCAACTACAGGGACGGGAAACACCATATATTTT
- | TRBJ1-1 | TRBV9 | - | CASSVEGDTEAFF | TGTGCCAGCAGCGTAGAAGGGGATACTGAAGCTTTCTTT
- | TRBJ1-5 | TRBV3-1/TRBV3-2 | - | CAIGSFRGSNQPQHF | TGTGCCATCGGGTCGTTTAGGGGTAGCAATCAGCCCCAGCATTTT
- | TRBJ1-2 | TRBV4-1 | - | CASSQDGEGGRNGYTF | TGCGCCAGCAGCCAAGACGGGGAAGGGGGAAGGAATGGCTACACCTTC
- | TRBJ1-2 | TRBV6-1 | - | CASSESWPGGASYGYTF | TGTGCCAGCAGTGAAAGTTGGCCGGGAGGGGCTAGCTATGGCTACACCTTC
TRBD1 | TRBJ2-1 | TRBV24-1 | - | CATSDQRDRGINEQFF | TGTGCCACCAGTGATCAACGGGACAGGGGTATCAATGAGCAGTTCTTC
TRBD2 | TRBJ2-3 | TRBV5-1 | - | CASSFPLAGGPADTQYF | TGCGCCAGCAGCTTCCCCTTAGCGGGGGGGCCCGCAGATACGCAGTATTTT
TRBD1 | TRBJ1-2 | TRBV7-6 | - | CASSLVAGTVKANYGYTF | TGTGCCAGCAGCTTAGTGGCTGGGACAGTAAAAGCTAACTATGGCTACACCTTC
- | TRBJ1-4 | TRBV5-1 | - | CASSLATLSGRTNEKLFF | TGCGCCAGCAGCTTGGCAACACTTTCGGGGAGGACTAATGAAAAACTGTTTTTT
- | TRBJ1-3 | TRBV6-5 | once | CASTRSHSGNTIYF | TGTGCCAGCACTCGAAGCCACTCTGGAAACACCATATATTTT
- | TRBJ1-1 | TRBV6-4 | once | CASSREGMMNTEAFF | TGTGCCAGCAGCCGGGAGGGGATGATGAACACTGAAGCTTTCTTT
- | TRBJ1-4 | TRBV6-5 | - | CASRAPSREGEKLFF | TGTGCCAGCAGGGCCCCATCCAGGGAGGGAGAAAAACTGTTTTTT
- | TRBJ2-5 | TRBV4-2 | few | CASSPFLSGQETQYF | TGTGCCAGCAGCCCCTTCCTTAGCGGACAAGAGACCCAGTACTTC
TRBD1 | TRBJ1-1 | TRBV29-1 | - | CSVSRTGMNTEAFF | TGCAGCGTGTCGAGGACAGGAATGAACACTGAAGCTTTCTTT
TRBD2 | TRBJ2-3 | TRBV19 | - | CASRTGTKADTQYF | TGTGCCAGTAGAACCGGGACTAAGGCAGATACGCAGTATTTT
TRBD2 | TRBJ2-7 | TRBV2 | - | CASSGPGTSGLYEQYF | TGTGCCAGCAGTGGCCCCGGGACTAGCGGACTCTACGAGCAGTACTTC
TRBD2 | TRBJ2-2 | TRBV7-6 | - | CASSPKRLAGFGTGELFF | TGTGCCAGCAGCCCCAAGCGGCTAGCGGGCTTTGGGACCGGGGAGCTGTTTTTT
- | TRBJ1-6 | TRBV27 | once | CASSPSGGNSPLHF | TGTGCCAGCAGCCCCAGCGGGGGGAATTCACCCCTCCACTTT
- | TRBJ1-2 | TRBV7-9 | - | CASSRLREEKDYGYTF | TGTGCCAGCAGCCGCCTCAGGGAGGAGAAGGACTATGGCTACACCTTC